The present entry profiles one T cell receptor beta chain with its context. Its specific antigen is unknown. No much larger clonotype is one base removed from it; base qualities were not supplied. Per the publication, the time point label means: after trial treatment. Sample treatment or condition, as interpreted from the label and publication: LDRT plus nivolumab, ipilimumab, low-dose cyclophosphamide and aspirin (RACIN trial). Donors were enrolled in RACIN, a single-arm phase I dose-escalation trial in which nivolumab, ipilimumab, aspirin, low-dose cyclophosphamide and low-dose radiotherapy were combined. Patients with advanced, TIL-negative solid tumors were considered eligible. This specimen comes from a study of low-dose radiotherapy and immunotherapy resistance in tumors (dated 2022 in TCRdb). Background on the whole study: Patients in Cohort 1 were given 0.5 Gy per fraction every 2 weeks, and the prescribed total PTV dose was 6.5 Gy. Randomization of trial participants into treatment groups was not performed. In Cohort 2, 1 Gy per fraction was delivered every two weeks, for a total of 13 Gy over 26 weeks. Patients were given nivolumab as a 240 mg flat dose every two weeks and ipilimumab at 1 mg/kg every six weeks, with both drugs delivered intravenously. First-strand cDNA was synthesized using Superscript III and a set of TRAV- and TRBV-specific primers, so that both TCRalpha and TCRbeta chains were covered. Intravenous cyclophosphamide at 200 mg/m2 was administered every two weeks, one day ahead of each radiation and immunotherapy administration. The translational analysis covered eight patients: three from the first dose cohort and the first five from the second dose cohort. Aspirin 300 mg was taken orally once daily by patients for four cycles, starting on cycle 1 day 1.

The CDR3 starts with the cysteine, ends with the phenylalanine, and has 14 residues. The kept DNA is CDR3 alone, 42 bases in frame from the first base. The germline V gene encodes CDR1 ENHRY and CDR2 SYGVKD. V loses 8 bases, J loses 4 bases, and the germline ends lie 18 bases apart. The sequencer listed for this sample is Illumina HiSeq 2500. TCRs were amplified with Phusion for approximately 18 PCR cycles, with a constant-region primer paired with the adapter attached to the V primers. The isolated mRNA was amplified using the MessageAmp II aRNA Amplification Kit, with in vitro transcription performed for around 16 hours at 37 degrees C. The Dynabeads mRNA DIRECT Purification Kit was used to isolate the mRNA for TCR sequencing. Indexed Illumina adapters were added in a second Phusion PCR of roughly 26 cycles, after which AMPure XP beads were used to purify the products. On the authors' methods: Using custom Perl scripts, TCR sequences that encoded the same protein were pooled, out-of-frame sequences were dropped, and the abundance of each clonotype was calculated. Any TCR sequence supported by only a single read was excluded from analysis. The metrics used to describe the repertoires included Shannon entropy, Gini index, clonality, richness, and the frequency of TCRs shared between repertoires. TCRdb trimmed public reads at Q25 via fastp, called clones via MiXCR and kept in-frame beta chains. Each entry is one CDR3 protein sequence, shown with its most common DNA and genes. The V and J calls shown here were made by TCRdb, not taken from the authors' results. In all, the sample holds about 52,000 distinct CDR3 sequences, and roughly 33% of those were seen once. Roughly 8% of the sample is held by the ten biggest clonotypes.

The chain is made from TRBV10-3 and TRBJ2-7; confidence is insufficient to name the D gene. The source of this sequence is a male donor with rectosigmoid adenocarcinoma. The specimen was PBMCs, collected after low-dose radiotherapy plus immunotherapy. The CDR3 protein sequence reads: CAIRTAGDPYEQYF. At the DNA level, the sequence is TGTGCCATCCGGACGGCAGGAGATCCTTACGAGCAGTACTTC.